This is a list of T cell receptor beta chains from one sample in a study of cytomegalovirus exposure and HLA in healthy donors. TCRdb's table, derived via immunoSEQ multiplex PCR, lists solely in-frame clones and lacks some. Seen here are roughly 160,000 clones, roughly 85% observed once, and the top ten hold 1.3%. Sequenced: PBMCs. These receptors were collected from a woman between 50 and 59 years old in good health and CMV-seronegative. Each CDR3 is given with its conserved first and last residue. Each record gives: V gene, clone size, J gene, D gene, CDR3 protein, CDR3 DNA. The D gene is left open where the match is weak. A clone size is listed for some rows: how often the clone was seen (once, few, many), or a class if it is expanded.

TRBV10-1	NA	TRBJ2-1	NA	CASSEGRDGEQFF	TGCGCCAGCAGTGAAGGCCGGGATGGTGAGCAGTTCTTC
TRBV7-8	NA	TRBJ1-3	NA	CASSFDSNSGNTIYF	TGTGCCAGCAGCTTCGACAGCAACTCTGGAAACACCATATATTTT
TRBV18	NA	TRBJ1-4	TRBD1	CASSPGQSEKLFF	TGTGCCAGCTCACCGGGACAGAGTGAAAAACTGTTTTTT
TRBV7-9	NA	TRBJ2-1	TRBD2	CASNGLAGGPVEQFF	TGTGCCAGCAACGGACTAGCGGGAGGGCCGGTTGAGCAGTTCTTC
TRBV29-1	NA	TRBJ1-4	TRBD1	CSVGGQGATQFF	TGCAGCGTCGGGGGACAGGGGGCGACACAGTTTTTT
TRBV6-1	NA	TRBJ1-3	TRBD1	CASSGQQGPGNTIYF	TGTGCCAGCAGTGGTCAACAGGGGCCTGGAAACACCATATATTTT
TRBV9	NA	TRBJ2-1	NA	CASSVAGAGYNEQFF	TGTGCCAGCAGCGTAGCCGGAGCGGGCTACAATGAGCAGTTCTTC
TRBV7-2	NA	TRBJ1-2	NA	CASSSQGNGYTF	TGTGCCAGCAGCTCACAGGGTAATGGCTACACCTTC
TRBV10-3	NA	TRBJ2-7	NA	CATLRDGDEQYF	TGTGCCACCCTGCGGGATGGGGACGAGCAGTACTTC
TRBV5-1	once	TRBJ1-5	TRBD1	CASSTGTGFGQPQHF	TGCGCCAGCAGCACCGGGACAGGGTTCGGTCAGCCCCAGCATTTT
TRBV6-6	NA	TRBJ2-7	NA	CASRQGTGSYEQYF	TGTGCCAGCAGGCAGGGGACGGGCTCCTACGAGCAGTACTTC
TRBV7-9	NA	TRBJ2-1	TRBD2	CASSLGTSGYHNEQFF	TGTGCCAGCAGCTTAGGGACTAGCGGGTACCACAATGAGCAGTTCTTC
TRBV5-1	few	TRBJ1-1	NA	CASSDTVNTEAFF	TGCGCCAGCAGCGATACGGTGAACACTGAAGCTTTCTTT
TRBV14	once	TRBJ1-3	TRBD1	CASSQTGVLAGNTIYF	TGTGCCAGCAGCCAAACAGGGGTCTTGGCTGGAAACACCATATATTTT
TRBV4-1	once	TRBJ2-1	TRBD2	CASSPPGLADVVGYNEQFF	TGCGCCAGCAGCCCTCCGGGACTAGCGGACGTTGTCGGCTACAATGAGCAGTTCTTC
TRBV7-2	NA	TRBJ1-2	TRBD1	CASGFPGTGGYGYTF	TGTGCCAGCGGATTTCCCGGGACAGGGGGCTATGGCTACACCTTC
TRBV7-9	NA	TRBJ2-2	NA	CARGAGAANTGELFF	TGTGCCAGAGGCGCGGGGGCCGCGAACACCGGGGAGCTGTTTTTT
TRBV6-5	few	TRBJ2-7	TRBD2	CASSPGTTYYEQYF	TGTGCCAGCAGTCCCGGGACTACGTACTACGAGCAGTACTTC
TRBV5-1	NA	TRBJ2-3	NA	CASSVEPSTDTQYF	TGCGCCAGCAGCGTAGAGCCTAGCACAGATACGCAGTATTTT
TRBV19	NA	TRBJ1-5	NA	CASTSPGRPGQPQHF	TGTGCCAGTACCTCCCCCGGCAGGCCTGGTCAGCCCCAGCATTTT
TRBV7-8	NA	TRBJ2-7	NA	CASSLVVDVSSYEQYF	TGTGCCAGCAGCTTAGTCGTCGATGTTAGCTCCTACGAGCAGTACTTC
TRBV11-2	NA	TRBJ1-3	NA	CASSPSGNTIYF	TGTGCCAGCAGCCCAAGCGGAAACACCATATATTTT
TRBV9	NA	TRBJ2-7	TRBD2	CASSVDPAGGFEQYF	TGTGCCAGCAGCGTAGATCCAGCGGGAGGGTTCGAGCAGTACTTC
TRBV7-7	once	TRBJ2-3	TRBD2	CASSLRGGGADTQYF	TGTGCCAGCAGCTTACGGGGCGGGGGGGCAGATACGCAGTATTTT
TRBV4-1	NA	TRBJ2-3	TRBD2	CASSQDPSGGTDTQYF	TGCGCCAGCAGCCAAGACCCTAGCGGGGGCACAGATACGCAGTATTTT
TRBV5-8	NA	TRBJ2-1	TRBD2	CASSLLGSGTTYNEQFF	TGTGCCAGCAGCTTGCTTGGTAGCGGGACGACTTACAATGAGCAGTTCTTC
TRBV9	NA	TRBJ2-7	TRBD1	CASSVEGTGPYEQYF	TGTGCCAGCAGCGTAGAAGGGACAGGCCCTTACGAGCAGTACTTC
TRBV7-6	NA	TRBJ2-7	TRBD1	CASSTAGTGVYEQYF	TGTGCCAGCAGCACCGCCGGGACAGGGGTCTACGAGCAGTACTTC
TRBV15	NA	TRBJ2-1	NA	CATSRVQTIDEQFF	TGTGCCACCAGCAGAGTTCAAACTATCGATGAGCAGTTCTTC
TRBV7-9	NA	TRBJ1-1	TRBD1	CASSSPGGLNTEAFF	TGTGCCAGCAGCTCCCCAGGGGGACTGAACACTGAAGCTTTCTTT
TRBV9	NA	TRBJ2-1	NA	CASGLAQYNEQFF	TGTGCCAGCGGCCTAGCGCAGTACAATGAGCAGTTCTTC
TRBV7-9	NA	TRBJ2-5	TRBD1	CASSPGTGVLETQYF	TGTGCCAGCAGCCCCGGGACAGGGGTTTTAGAGACCCAGTACTTC
TRBV28	NA	TRBJ2-3	TRBD2	CASSLIAGATDTQYF	TGTGCCAGCAGTTTGATAGCGGGGGCCACAGATACGCAGTATTTT
TRBV27	few	TRBJ1-5	NA	CASSSLPGGFVVQPQHF	TGTGCCAGCAGTTCTTTACCGGGGGGCTTCGTTGTACAGCCCCAGCATTTT
TRBV5-1	NA	TRBJ2-3	TRBD2	CASSLEPKNLVTSGMTDTQYF	TGCGCCAGCAGCTTGGAACCCAAGAACCTCGTGACTAGCGGGATGACAGATACGCAGTATTTT
TRBV10-3	NA	TRBJ2-2	TRBD2	CAISERGAGELFF	TGTGCCATCAGCGAGCGGGGGGCAGGGGAGCTGTTTTTT
TRBV5-1	NA	TRBJ1-6	TRBD1	CASSIGTGGSGSPLHF	TGCGCCAGCAGCATCGGGACAGGGGGCTCGGGTTCACCCCTCCACTTT
TRBV5-8	NA	TRBJ1-1	TRBD1	CASSLGQGLLEAFF	TGTGCCAGCAGCTTGGGACAGGGTTTACTTGAAGCTTTCTTT
TRBV14	NA	TRBJ2-7	NA	CASSQGRGNTYEQYF	TGTGCCAGCAGCCAAGGTCGAGGGAATACCTACGAGCAGTACTTC
TRBV19	NA	TRBJ1-2	NA	CASSTHRELTLKGYTF	TGTGCCAGTAGTACCCACAGGGAACTAACCCTAAAGGGCTACACCTTC
TRBV5-6	NA	TRBJ1-2	NA	CASSLDPGLIYGYTF	TGTGCCAGCAGCTTGGACCCGGGACTGATCTATGGCTACACCTTC
TRBV5-1	NA	TRBJ2-7	TRBD2	CASSLGLADIFSYEQYF	TGCGCCAGCAGCTTAGGGCTAGCGGACATCTTCTCCTACGAGCAGTACTTC
TRBV28	NA	TRBJ1-5	NA	CASGWDTASNQPQHF	TGTGCCAGCGGCTGGGACACCGCTAGCAATCAGCCCCAGCATTTT
TRBV19	NA	TRBJ2-7	NA	CASSEGEGGSYEQYF	TGTGCCAGTAGCGAGGGGGAAGGGGGCTCCTACGAGCAGTACTTC
TRBV7-7	NA	TRBJ2-5	TRBD2	CASSSGGRGETQYF	TGCGCCAGCAGCTCCGGGGGGAGGGGAGAGACCCAGTACTTC
TRBV7-8	NA	TRBJ1-4	TRBD1	CASSPAIDGDRVGDEKLFF	TGTGCCAGCAGCCCAGCTATCGATGGGGACAGAGTGGGGGATGAAAAACTGTTTTTT